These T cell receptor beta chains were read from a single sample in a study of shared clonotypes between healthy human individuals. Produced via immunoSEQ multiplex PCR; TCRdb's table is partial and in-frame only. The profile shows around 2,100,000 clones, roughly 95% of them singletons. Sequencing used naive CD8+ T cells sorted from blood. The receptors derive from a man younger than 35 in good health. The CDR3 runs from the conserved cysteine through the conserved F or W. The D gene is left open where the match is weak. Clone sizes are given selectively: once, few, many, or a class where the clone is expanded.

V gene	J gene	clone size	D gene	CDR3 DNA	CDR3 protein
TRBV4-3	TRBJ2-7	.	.	TGCGCCAGCAGCCAAGAAGACGGAGGCGAGCAGTACTTC	CASSQEDGGEQYF
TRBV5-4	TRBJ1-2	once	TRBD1	TGTGCCAGCACCTTACAGGGGTTAAACTATGGCTACACCTTC	CASTLQGLNYGYTF
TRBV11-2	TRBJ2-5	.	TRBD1	TGTGCCAGCAGCTCTTCCCTGACAGGGCAAGAGACCCAGTACTTC	CASSSSLTGQETQYF
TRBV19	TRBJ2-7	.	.	TGTGCCAGTAGTATTAGGTTAACCTACGAGCAGTACTTC	CASSIRLTYEQYF
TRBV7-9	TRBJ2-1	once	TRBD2	TGTGCCAGCAGCTCCGGACTAGCGGCCGTCTACAATGAGCAGTTCTTC	CASSSGLAAVYNEQFF
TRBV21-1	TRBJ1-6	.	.	TGTGCCAGCAGCAAATGGGGGGACAGCAATTCACCCCTCCACTTT	CASSKWGDSNSPLHF
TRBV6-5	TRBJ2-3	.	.	TGTGCCAGCAGTTACTCGAGGGGCTTAAGCACAGATACGCAGTATTTT	CASSYSRGLSTDTQYF
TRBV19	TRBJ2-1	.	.	TGTGCCAGTAGTCCCTATACCGACAATGAGCAGTTCTTC	CASSPYTDNEQFF
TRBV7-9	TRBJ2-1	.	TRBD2	TGTGCCAGCAGCTTAGAGGCGGGAGGGACCCATGAGCAGTTCTTC	CASSLEAGGTHEQFF
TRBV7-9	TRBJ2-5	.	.	TGTGCCAGCAGCTTTGGGACATCCATGGAGGAGACCCAGTACTTC	CASSFGTSMEETQYF
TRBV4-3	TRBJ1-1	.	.	TGCGCCAGCAGCCTTCGCCGATTTGGGGGCACTGAAGCTTTCTTT	CASSLRRFGGTEAFF
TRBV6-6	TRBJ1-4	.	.	TGTGCCAGCAGCCACAGGGCCATGACTAATGAAAAACTGTTTTTT	CASSHRAMTNEKLFF
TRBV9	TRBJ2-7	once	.	TGTGCCAGCAGCGTAGGGGACCCGGCGTCTAGGGGTTCCTACGAGCAGTACTTC	CASSVGDPASRGSYEQYF
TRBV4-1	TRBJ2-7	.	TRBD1	TGCGCCAGCAGCCAGACAGGGGCCGACGAGCAGTACTTC	CASSQTGADEQYF
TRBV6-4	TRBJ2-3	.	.	TGTGCCAGCAGTGACGGGAACCTAGATACGCAGTATTTT	CASSDGNLDTQYF
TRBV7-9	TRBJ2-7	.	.	TGTGCCAGCAGCTTAGTAGGACTCGCGACCTACGAGCAGTACTTC	CASSLVGLATYEQYF
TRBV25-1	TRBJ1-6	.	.	TGTGCCAGCAGTGAAACGGCAGATCATAATTCACCCCTCCACTTT	CASSETADHNSPLHF
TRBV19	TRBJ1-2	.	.	TGTGCCAGTAGTATGAGCTTGAACCCCCCCTATGGCTACACCTTC	CASSMSLNPPYGYTF
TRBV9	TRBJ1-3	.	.	TGTGCCAGCAGCGGGCGAGGCGCTGGAAACACCATATATTTT	CASSGRGAGNTIYF
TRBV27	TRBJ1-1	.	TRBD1	TGTGCCAGCACCATAACAGGGGGCGCGGCTGAAGCTTTCTTT	CASTITGGAAEAFF
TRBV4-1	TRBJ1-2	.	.	TGCGCCAGCAGCCAAGTGGGGAGGCGAGGCTACACCTTC	CASSQVGRRGYTF
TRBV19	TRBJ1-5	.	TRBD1	TGTGCCAGTAGTGGCTGGGACAGGTCTAATCAGCCCCAGCATTTT	CASSGWDRSNQPQHF
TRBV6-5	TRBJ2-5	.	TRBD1	TGTGCCAGCAGATATGGGGACAGATATCAAGAGACCCAGTACTTC	CASRYGDRYQETQYF
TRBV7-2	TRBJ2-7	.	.	TGTGCCAGCAGCTTAGCTTTGGCGGGAAACAACGAGCAGTACTTC	CASSLALAGNNEQYF
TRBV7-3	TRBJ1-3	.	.	TGTGCCAGCAGCTTAAATTGGGTCCGTCGCAGGGCATACTCTGGAAACACCATATATTTT	CASSLNWVRRRAYSGNTIYF
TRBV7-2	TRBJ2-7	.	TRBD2	TGTGCCAGCAGCCCCCGGATGGGACTAGCGGGAGATTACGAGCAGTACTTC	CASSPRMGLAGDYEQYF
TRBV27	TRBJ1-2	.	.	TGTGCCAGCAGTCCCCGGGAGCGACAAATCTATGGCTACACCTTC	CASSPRERQIYGYTF
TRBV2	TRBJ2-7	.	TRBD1	TGTGCCAGCAGTGAGTCGTGGGACAGCCCCTACGAGCAGTACTTC	CASSESWDSPYEQYF
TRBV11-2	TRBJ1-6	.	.	TGTGCCAGCAGCTTAGCGCCGGGCTCACCCCTCCACTTT	CASSLAPGSPLHF
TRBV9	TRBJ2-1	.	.	TGTGCCAGCTCCTCGTCCGGAAATGAGCAGTTCTTC	CASSSSGNEQFF
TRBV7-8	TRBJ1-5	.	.	TGTGCCAGCAGCTTCTCTAAGACCGGGGCGACGAGCAATCAGCCCCAGCATTTT	CASSFSKTGATSNQPQHF
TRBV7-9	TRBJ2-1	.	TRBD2	TGTGCCAGCAGCCCTGGGGGGGAAGCGAGCTCCTACAATGAGCAGTTCTTC	CASSPGGEASSYNEQFF
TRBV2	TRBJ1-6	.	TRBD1	TGTGCCAGCAGGCCCTGGGACAGGCAACCCCATGAAAATTCACCCCTCCACTTT	CASRPWDRQPHENSPLHF
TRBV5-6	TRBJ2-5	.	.	TGTGCCAGCACCCCCGTCGATCAAGAGACCCAGTACTTC	CASTPVDQETQYF
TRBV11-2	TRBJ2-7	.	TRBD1	TGTGCCAGCAGCTTAGTAGGGACAGGATCCTACGAGCAGTACTTC	CASSLVGTGSYEQYF
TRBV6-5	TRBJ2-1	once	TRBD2	TGTGCCAGCAGTTTTAGCGGGGGGGCGGGAAATGAGCAGTTCTTC	CASSFSGGAGNEQFF
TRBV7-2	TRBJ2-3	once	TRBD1	TGTGCCAGCAGCCGACAGGGGGCTAGGGATACGCAGTATTTT	CASSRQGARDTQYF
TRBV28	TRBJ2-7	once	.	TGTGCCAGCAGCCCAGCCCCCTACGAGCAGTACTTC	CASSPAPYEQYF
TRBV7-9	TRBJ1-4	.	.	TGTGCCAGCAGCTCAAATCAGGGCTCTCTTCGCGAAAAACTGTTTTTT	CASSSNQGSLREKLFF
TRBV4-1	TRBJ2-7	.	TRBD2	TGCGCCAGCAGCCTAAAATTCCCAGCGGGAGGGCCGGGAAACGAGCAGTACTTC	CASSLKFPAGGPGNEQYF
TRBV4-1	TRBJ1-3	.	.	TGCGCCAGCAGCCCAGGGTGGCTCGCTTCTGGAAACACCATATATTTT	CASSPGWLASGNTIYF
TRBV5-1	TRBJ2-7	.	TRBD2	TGCGCCAGCAGCCTAGCGGGAGGAACCTACGAGCAGTACTTC	CASSLAGGTYEQYF